This T cell receptor beta chain was found in a study of blood T cell repertoires in COVID-19. Study as a whole: Whether acute or convalescent, the COVID-19 samples came from the United States, Italy and Spain. PBMCs, B-cell-depleted T cells, or T cells provided the cDNA or gDNA that made up the material.

This clone was observed once. The CDR3 is 12 residues long. Germline loops: CDR1 SEHNR, CDR2 FQNEAQ (reference sequence). The V gene lost 2 bases and the J gene lost 6 bases, with 5 bases spanning the gap. In the source study's methods: Estimation of nucleated cell counts was performed using reference gene primer amplification. Generated by immunoSEQ multiplex PCR, the TCRdb table keeps only in-frame clones and is missing some. V and J calls and clone size are copied from that table; D and trimming were computed from the DNA. The table lists about half a million clones, 89% of them singletons. Seattle enrolled patients during active infection and tracked them longitudinally.

The chain employs TRBV7-9 and TRBJ2-1; the D is unclear. Sequenced input: peripheral blood. This TCR derives from a man between 18 and 35 years old with COVID-19, enrolled during active disease. The CDR3 reads CASSLLSNEQFF. CDR3 bases: TGTGCCAGCAGCTTACTTTCCAATGAGCAGTTCTTC.